This T cell receptor beta chain stems from a study of cytomegalovirus exposure and HLA in healthy donors. With V trimmed by 0 bases and J by 6 bases, 6 bases remained unmatched. This CDR3 has 16 amino acids. Germline loops: CDR1 LGHNA, CDR2 YSLEER. Both 60 Vbeta primers and 13 Jbeta primers went into the PCR. Profiling relied on immunoSEQ multiplex PCR, and the TCRdb table lists in-frame clones only, not all of them. Of 210,000 or so clones listed, about 79% were seen once; the top ten hold around 2%. The TCR sequence derives from a man between 18 and 35 years old in good health and CMV-seronegative. The sequenced material came from PBMCs. The V call is TRBV4-3, the J call TRBJ2-3, with 10 bases identical to TRBD2. The CDR3 sequence is CASSQDPAGGIDTQYF. The CDR3 coding sequence is TGCGCCAGCAGCCAAGATCCAGCGGGGGGGATTGATACGCAGTATTTT.